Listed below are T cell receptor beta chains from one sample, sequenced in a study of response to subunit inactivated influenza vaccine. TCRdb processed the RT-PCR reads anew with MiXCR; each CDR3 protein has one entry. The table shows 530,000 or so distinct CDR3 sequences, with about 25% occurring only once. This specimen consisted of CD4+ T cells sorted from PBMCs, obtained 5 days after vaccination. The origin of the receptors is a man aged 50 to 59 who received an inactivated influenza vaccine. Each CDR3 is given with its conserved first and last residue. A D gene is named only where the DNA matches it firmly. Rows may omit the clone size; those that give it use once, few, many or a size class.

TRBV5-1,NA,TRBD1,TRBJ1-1,CASSLATDRGTEAFF,TGCGCCAGCAGCTTGGCGACGGACAGGGGCACTGAAGCTTTCTTT
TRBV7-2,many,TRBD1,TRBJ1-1,CASSRETGLPEAFF,TGTGCCAGCAGCCGAGAGACAGGGCTCCCTGAAGCTTTCTTT
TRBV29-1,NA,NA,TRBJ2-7,CSVDIGSAQYF,TGCAGCGTTGATATAGGTTCGGCGCAGTACTTC
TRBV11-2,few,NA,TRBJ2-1,CASSLRGLGRSSYNEQFF,TGTGCCAGCAGCTTAAGGGGTTTAGGCCGAAGCTCCTACAATGAGCAGTTCTTC
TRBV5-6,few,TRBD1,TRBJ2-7,CASSLGPETGLHYEQYF,TGTGCCAGCAGCTTGGGGCCCGAGACAGGGTTGCACTACGAGCAGTACTTC
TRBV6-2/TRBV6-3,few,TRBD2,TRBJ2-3,CASSYRTSGRGLDTQYF,TGTGCCAGCAGTTACCGGACTAGCGGGAGAGGATTAGATACGCAGTATTTT
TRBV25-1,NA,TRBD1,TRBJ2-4,CASSPAGKGQDIQYF,TGTGCCAGCAGTCCCGCCGGAAAAGGACAGGACATTCAGTACTTC
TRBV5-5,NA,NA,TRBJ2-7,CASSHVPSYEQYF,TGTGCCAGCAGCCACGTTCCTTCCTACGAGCAGTACTTC
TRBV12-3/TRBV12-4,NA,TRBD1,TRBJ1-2,CASRADRSNYGYTF,TGTGCCAGCAGGGCGGACAGGAGTAACTATGGCTACACCTTC
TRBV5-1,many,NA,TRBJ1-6,CASSLDRAHSPLHF,TGCGCCAGCAGCTTGGACAGGGCTCATTCACCCCTCCACTTT
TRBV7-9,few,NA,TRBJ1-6,CASSLSQQSPLHF,TGTGCCAGCAGCTTAAGCCAACAGTCACCCCTCCACTTT
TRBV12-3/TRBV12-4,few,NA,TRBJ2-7,CASSLAWEQYF,TGTGCCAGCAGTTTAGCCTGGGAGCAGTACTTC
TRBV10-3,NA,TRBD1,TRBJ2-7,CAISPGQGVEQYF,TGTGCCATCAGCCCGGGACAGGGTGTGGAGCAGTACTTC
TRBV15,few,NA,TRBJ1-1,CATSRDSRGDTEAFF,TGTGCCACCAGCAGAGATTCGCGGGGGGACACTGAAGCTTTCTTT
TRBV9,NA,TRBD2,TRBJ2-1,CASSVFGGAFNEQFF,TGTGCCAGCAGCGTTTTCGGGGGGGCTTTTAATGAGCAGTTCTTC
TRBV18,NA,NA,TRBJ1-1,CASSPSWSRSSTEAFF,TGTGCCAGCTCACCATCCTGGTCCCGGTCGAGCACTGAAGCTTTCTTT
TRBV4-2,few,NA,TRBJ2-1,CASSQDAGLGVQFF,TGTGCCAGCAGCCAAGATGCAGGTCTAGGGGTGCAGTTCTTC
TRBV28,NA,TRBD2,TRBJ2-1,CVSRRGNPYNEQFF,TGTGTCAGCAGGCGGGGGAATCCATACAATGAGCAGTTCTTC
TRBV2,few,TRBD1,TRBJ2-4,CASSEYGQGYIQYF,TGTGCCAGCAGTGAATACGGACAGGGATACATTCAGTACTTC
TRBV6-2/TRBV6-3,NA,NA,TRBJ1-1,CASSSRVGGTEAFF,TGTGCCAGCAGTTCCCGGGTGGGGGGCACTGAAGCTTTCTTT
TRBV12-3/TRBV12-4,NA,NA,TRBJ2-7,CASSSRRFDEQYF,TGTGCCAGCAGTTCTAGACGGTTCGACGAGCAGTACTTC
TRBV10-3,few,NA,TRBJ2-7,CAISPGLGYEQYF,TGTGCCATCAGTCCCGGTCTCGGGTACGAGCAGTACTTC
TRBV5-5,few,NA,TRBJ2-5,CASSAQVGKETQYF,TGTGCCAGCAGCGCACAGGTTGGCAAAGAGACCCAGTACTTC
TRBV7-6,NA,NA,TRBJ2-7,CASSLGGRGAEQYF,TGTGCCAGCAGCTTAGGTGGCCGAGGGGCCGAGCAGTACTTC
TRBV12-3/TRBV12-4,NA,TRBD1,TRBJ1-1,CASSPGDRGFTEAFF,TGTGCCAGCAGTCCCGGGGACAGGGGCTTTACTGAAGCTTTCTTT
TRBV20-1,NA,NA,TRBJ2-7,CSAQDRDYEQYF,TGCAGTGCTCAGGACCGGGACTACGAGCAGTACTTC
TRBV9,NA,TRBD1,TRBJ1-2,CASSVEPGQPYGYTF,TGTGCCAGCAGCGTAGAACCGGGACAGCCCTATGGCTACACCTTC
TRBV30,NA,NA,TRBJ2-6,CAWSVPRARANVLTF,TGTGCCTGGAGTGTACCCAGGGCAAGGGCCAACGTCCTGACTTTC
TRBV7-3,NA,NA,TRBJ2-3,CASSLLASRHTDTQYF,TGTGCCAGCAGCTTACTCGCGTCCCGGCACACAGATACGCAGTATTTT
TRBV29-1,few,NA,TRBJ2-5,CSVQGRWETQYF,TGCAGCGTACAGGGACGATGGGAGACCCAGTACTTC
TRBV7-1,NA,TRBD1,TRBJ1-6,CASMLTGLNSPLHF,TGTGCCAGCATGTTGACAGGGTTGAATTCACCCCTCCACTTT
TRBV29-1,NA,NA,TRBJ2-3,CSAGQLALGTDTQYF,TGCAGCGCCGGCCAGCTAGCCCTAGGGACAGATACGCAGTATTTT
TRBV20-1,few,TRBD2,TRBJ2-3,CSAMTSGGSTDTQYF,TGCAGTGCTATGACTAGCGGGGGTAGCACAGATACGCAGTATTTT
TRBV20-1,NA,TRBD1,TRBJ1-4,CSARQTGTANEKLFF,TGCAGTGCTAGACAGACCGGGACAGCTAATGAAAAACTGTTTTTT
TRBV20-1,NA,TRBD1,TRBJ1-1,CSARGGRGPDTEAFF,TGCAGTGCTAGAGGGGGCAGGGGGCCTGACACTGAAGCTTTCTTT
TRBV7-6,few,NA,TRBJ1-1,CASSKGAAGMNTEAFF,TGTGCCAGCAGCAAAGGGGCCGCCGGGATGAACACTGAAGCTTTCTTT
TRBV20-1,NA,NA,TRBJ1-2,CSARDLRPYVGYTF,TGCAGTGCTAGAGATCTTAGACCGTACGTTGGCTACACCTTC
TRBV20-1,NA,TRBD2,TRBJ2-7,CSASWREVEQYF,TGCAGTGCTAGCTGGCGGGAGGTCGAGCAGTACTTC
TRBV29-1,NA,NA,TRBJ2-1,CSARTASNEQFF,TGCAGCGCTAGGACGGCCTCTAATGAGCAGTTCTTC
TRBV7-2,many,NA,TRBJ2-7,CASSLQGARGYEQYF,TGTGCCAGCAGCTTACAAGGGGCGCGAGGCTACGAGCAGTACTTC
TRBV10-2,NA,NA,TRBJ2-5,CASSESGTQETQYF,TGCGCCAGCAGTGAATCGGGGACCCAAGAGACCCAGTACTTC
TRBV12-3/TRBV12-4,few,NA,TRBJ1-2,CASKAGFDYGYTF,TGTGCCAGCAAAGCCGGTTTTGACTATGGCTACACCTTC
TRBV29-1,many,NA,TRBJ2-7,CSAVRGSGSYEQYF,TGCAGCGCCGTTAGGGGATCAGGATCGTACGAGCAGTACTTC
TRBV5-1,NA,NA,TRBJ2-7,CASSAHLTSTYEQYF,TGCGCCAGCAGCGCCCATTTGACAAGTACCTACGAGCAGTACTTC